One and the same sample provided the 11 T cell receptor beta chains below, sequenced in a study of CD8+ T cells in alopecia areata. Treatment of the sample: oral pan-JAK inhibitor, 5-10 mg twice daily. Sequencing used cDNA as its template, made by extracting RNA and reverse transcribing it. TCRdb's table, derived via immunoSEQ multiplex PCR, lists solely in-frame clones and lacks some. Of 90,000 to 150,000 clones listed, about 50% were seen once; the top ten hold just over 0.45%. The input for sequencing was CD4+ T cells sorted from blood, taken at week 4, from a patient treated with tofacitinib. These receptors came from a human donor with alopecia areata.

The chain joins TRBV11-2 to TRBJ2-1; 12 nucleotides agree with TRBD2. The ends lost 10 bases at V and 4 bases at J; junction bases unmatched: 5. Germline CDR1 SGHAT, CDR2 FQNNGV. This CDR3 comprises 14 residues. The CDR3 loop is CATRTSGTYNEQFF. Here the CDR3 DNA reads TGTGCCACCCGGACTAGCGGGACATACAATGAGCAGTTCTTC.

This clone appeared a few times. This CDR3 reads CSVEVYQETQYF. CDR3 nucleotides: TGCAGCGTTGAAGTGTACCAAGAGACCCAGTACTTC. V and J are TRBV29-1 and TRBJ2-5; D remains ambiguous. Deletions cut 1 base from V and 0 bases from J, with 3 bases between. The CDR3 runs 12 residues. In germline, CDR1 is SQVTM, CDR2 ANQGSEA.

V is TRBV30 and J is TRBJ1-1; D gene uncertain. Germline V gene lookup returns CDR1 GTSNPN and CDR2 SVGIG (reference sequence). V lost 8 bases and J 1 base, leaving 11 bases between the germline ends. The length of the CDR3 is 12 residues. The CDR3 here is CAEKSGNTEAFF. For the CDR3, the DNA is TGTGCCGAAAAGAGTGGGAACACTGAAGCTTTCTTT.

This clone has just a few counts. This chain uses TRBV9 with TRBJ2-5; the match to TRBD2 covers 7 bases. Germline lookup yields CDR1 SGDLS and CDR2 YYNGEE. CDR3 size: 16 residues. The ends lost 4 bases at V and 4 bases at J; junction bases unmatched: 13. CDR3 sequence reads: CASSPEEGGPVETQYF. The CDR3 region has the DNA TGTGCCAGCAGCCCAGAAGAGGGAGGGCCGGTAGAGACCCAGTACTTC.

The J gene is TRBJ2-7, the V gene TRBV19; D gene ambiguous. The CDR3 has 13 residues. The germline V gene has CDR1 LNHDA and CDR2 SQIVND (reference sequence). Between the trimmed V and J ends, which lost 5 bases and 3 bases, there was a span of 11 bases. CDR3 region: CASSSQANYEQYF. As DNA, the CDR3 is TGTGCCAGTAGTTCCCAGGCTAACTACGAGCAGTACTTC. The full variable domain, completed using reference TRBV19 and TRBJ2-7, is DGGITQSPKYLFRKEGQNVTLSCEQNLNHDAMYWYRQDPGQGLRLIYYSQIVNDFQKGDIAEGYSVSREKKESFPLTVTSAQKNPTAFYLCASSSQANYEQYFGPGTRLTVT.

V gene TRBV15 combines with J gene TRBJ1-1; D possibly corresponds to TRBD1 (5 bases). Between the trimmed V and J ends, which lost 0 bases and 4 bases, there was a span of 12 bases. CDR1 is LNHNV and CDR2 is YYDKDF in the germline V gene (reference sequence). This CDR3 is 15 amino acids long. CDR3 region: CATSRDSQGLTEAFF. The CDR3, as DNA: TGTGCCACCAGCAGAGATAGTCAGGGTCTCACTGAAGCTTTCTTT.

The chain combines TRBV6-1 with TRBJ1-2; TRBD1 might be the D (5 bases). Germline-derived CDR1 and CDR2 are MNHNS and SASEGT. The germline V and J ends were trimmed by 3 bases and 4 bases, with 18 bases remaining between them. The CDR3 totals 16 residues. The CDR3 coding sequence is TGTGCCAGCAGTGACTGGGGAAGGGACGGCGCCTATGGCTACACCTTC. It translates to CASSDWGRDGAYGYTF.

The rearrangement links TRBV27 to TRBJ1-2; D unclear. Germline CDR1 is MNHEY and CDR2 is SMNVEV (reference sequence). The CDR3 has 14 amino acids. V gave up 3 bases and J gave up 8 bases, with 16 bases separating them. CDR3 nucleotide sequence: TGTGCCAGCAGTTTCGACGCGGGTCTTAGGGGCTACACCTTC. Translated, it gives CASSFDAGLRGYTF.

This rearrangement joins TRBV29-1 to TRBJ2-7; perhaps TRBD1 as D (5 bases). CDR1 and CDR2 from the germline V gene are SQVTM and ANQGSEA. The V and J ends lost 5 bases and 4 bases respectively, with 18 bases between them. This CDR3 is 14 amino acids long. CDR3 in amino acids: CSVRPRAGRYEQYF. CDR3 in DNA: TGCAGCGTTCGTCCCCGTGCAGGGCGGTACGAGCAGTACTTC.

This clone showed up just a few times. Other nucleotide sequences from this sample produce the same CDR3. V usage is TRBV7-9 and J usage is TRBJ1-1; D might be TRBD1 (5 bases). The CDR3 loop spans 13 amino acids. Germline CDR1 SEHNR, CDR2 FQNEAQ (reference sequence). The ends were cut back, 2 bases at V and 1 base at J, with 5 bases in the middle. The CDR3 loop is CASSLQGNTEAFF. CDR3 nucleotides: TGTGCCAGCAGCTTACAGGGGAACACTGAAGCTTTCTTT.

This chain uses TRBV7-2 with TRBJ1-5, with 10 bases matching TRBD1. With 4 bases clipped from V and 4 bases from J, the junction kept 1 base outside the gene matches. The germline V gene has CDR1 SGHTA and CDR2 FQGNSA. The CDR3 has 14 amino acids. The CDR3 loop reads CASSSGQGNQPQHF. CDR3 bases: TGTGCCAGCAGCTCGGGACAGGGGAATCAGCCCCAGCATTTT.